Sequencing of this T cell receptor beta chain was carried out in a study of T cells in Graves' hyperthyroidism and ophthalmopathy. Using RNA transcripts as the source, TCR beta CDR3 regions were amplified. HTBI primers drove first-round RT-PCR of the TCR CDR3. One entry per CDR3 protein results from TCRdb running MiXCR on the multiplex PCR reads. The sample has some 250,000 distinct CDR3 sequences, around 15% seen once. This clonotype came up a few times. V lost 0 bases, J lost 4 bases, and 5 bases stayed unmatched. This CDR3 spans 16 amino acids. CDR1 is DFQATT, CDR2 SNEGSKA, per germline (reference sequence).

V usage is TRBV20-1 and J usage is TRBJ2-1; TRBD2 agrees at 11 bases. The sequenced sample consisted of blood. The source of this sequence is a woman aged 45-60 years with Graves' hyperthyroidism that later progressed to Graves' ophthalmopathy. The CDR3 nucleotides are TGCAGTGCTAGAGAGGTAGCGGGAGGGGTATACAATGAGCAGTTCTTC. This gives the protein CSAREVAGGVYNEQFF.